A selection of T cell receptor beta chains follows, all from one sample in a study of T cell responses to AZD1222 COVID-19 vaccine. Sequenced by immunoSEQ multiplex PCR; TCRdb stores in-frame clones only, minus some. The sample consists of 70,000 to 95,000 clones, roughly 91% of them appearing once. Sequenced here: peripheral blood, sampled on day 0 of MenACWY control vaccination. The receptors here all came from an adult in good health. Each CDR3 is given with its conserved first and last residue. A D gene is named only where the DNA matches it firmly. Size values are once, few and many counts, or a class for expanded clones, and some rows have none.

>NA|TRBD2|TRBV7-7|TRBJ2-2
TGTGCTAGCAGCTTATCCCGGGGGGACACCGGGGAGCTGTTTTTT
CASSLSRGDTGELFF
>NA|NA|TRBV11-2|TRBJ1-5
TGTGCCAGCGGGAATAGCAATCAGCCCCAGCATTTT
CASGNSNQPQHF
>NA|TRBD2|TRBV13|TRBJ2-4
TGTGCCAGCAGCTCCTCGGGAGGCCAAAACATTCAGTACTTC
CASSSSGGQNIQYF
>NA|NA|TRBV5-1|TRBJ2-7
TGCGCCAGCAGCTTGGCAGGCAAGGGTTACGAGCAGTACTTC
CASSLAGKGYEQYF
>NA|NA|TRBV5-4|TRBJ1-1
TGTGCCAGCAGCCCCTTTCGGGCGGAGAACACTGAAGCTTTCTTT
CASSPFRAENTEAFF
>NA|NA|TRBV6-5|TRBJ1-2
TGTGCCAGCAGTTACGGGGACCCCTCGAGCTATGGCTACACCTTC
CASSYGDPSSYGYTF
>once|NA|TRBV25-1|TRBJ2-2
TGTGCCAGCAGTGAATATCAGAACACCGGGGAGCTGTTTTTT
CASSEYQNTGELFF
>NA|NA|TRBV28|TRBJ1-2
TGTGCCAGCAGATTAGGGGGGACCTATGGCTACACCTTC
CASRLGGTYGYTF
>NA|NA|TRBV4-2|TRBJ1-4
TGTGCCAGCAGCCAAGATACGGCCTCAGCGAGGGAAAAACTGTTTTTT
CASSQDTASAREKLFF
>NA|NA|TRBV5-1|TRBJ1-4
TGCGCCAGCAGCTTGATGGGGAGGCGGAATGAAAAACTGTTTTTT
CASSLMGRRNEKLFF
>NA|TRBD1|TRBV30|TRBJ1-4
TGTGCCTGGGGGACAGCTAATGAAAAACTGTTTTTT
CAWGTANEKLFF
>NA|TRBD1|TRBV28|TRBJ1-5
TGTGCCAGCAACTTAGGTACAGGGGTTCAGCCCCAGCATTTT
CASNLGTGVQPQHF
>NA|NA|TRBV20-1|TRBJ1-2
TGCAGTGCTAGTCTAGGCGGAAATGGCTACACCTTC
CSASLGGNGYTF
>NA|NA|TRBV10-3|TRBJ2-2
TGTGCCATCAGTGAGTGGGGGGGCGCGAACACCGGGGAGCTGTTTTTT
CAISEWGGANTGELFF
>NA|NA|TRBV27|TRBJ1-5
TGTGCCAGCAGTTCGCTCGTTAGCAATCAGCCCCAGCATTTT
CASSSLVSNQPQHF
>NA|NA|TRBV6-6|TRBJ2-7
TGTGCCAGCAGTCCCGGCCATTCCTACTACGAGCAGTACTTC
CASSPGHSYYEQYF
>once|TRBD1|TRBV7-2|TRBJ1-3
TGTGCCAGCAGCTGGGGACAGGGGGCTGGAAACACCATATATTTT
CASSWGQGAGNTIYF
>NA|NA|TRBV5-1|TRBJ2-1
TGCGCCAGCAGCTTGGAGAGATACAATGAGCAGTTCTTC
CASSLERYNEQFF
>few|NA|TRBV27|TRBJ2-1
TGTGCCAGCAGTTTAAATATCGGTGTAGCAACCCATGAGCAGTTCTTC
CASSLNIGVATHEQFF
>once|NA|TRBV28|TRBJ1-2
TGTGCCACCAGGGCTAGACGGACACCTGAATTTAACTATGGCTACACCTTC
CATRARRTPEFNYGYTF
>NA|NA|TRBV5-1|TRBJ2-7
TGCGCCAGCAGCTTGGTGGGGGGGCACAGGGGAGCTTCGGCTTTATCCTACGAGCAGTACTTC
CASSLVGGHRGASALSYEQYF
>NA|NA|TRBV6-5|TRBJ1-2
TGTGCCAGCACGCCGCAGGGCGTAGGCTACACCTTC
CASTPQGVGYTF
>NA|NA|TRBV14|TRBJ1-1
TGTGCCAGCAGTCAGACCCTACTCGGGAACACTGAAGCTTTCTTT
CASSQTLLGNTEAFF
>NA|NA|TRBV11-3|TRBJ2-7
TGTGCCAGCAGCTTAGGAGACAACTCCTACGAGCAGTACTTC
CASSLGDNSYEQYF
>NA|TRBD1|TRBV6-2/TRBV6-3|TRBJ1-1
TGTGCCAGCAGTTGGGGGACAGGGGGCTTAACTGAAGCTTTCTTT
CASSWGTGGLTEAFF
>NA|NA|TRBV30|TRBJ1-1
TGTGCCCGGTATCGGATGAACACTGAAGCTTTCTTT
CARYRMNTEAFF
>NA|NA|TRBV5-1|TRBJ1-2
TGCGCCAGCAGCTTGGCTACCCGGCCCTATGGCTACACCTTC
CASSLATRPYGYTF
>NA|NA|TRBV7-2|TRBJ1-6
TGTGCCAGCAGCTTAGTCAACTATAATTCACCCCTCCACTTT
CASSLVNYNSPLHF
>NA|NA|TRBV10-2|TRBJ1-4
TGCGCCAGCAGTGATGGGGGGGCGACCGAAAAACTGTTTTTT
CASSDGGATEKLFF
>few|NA|TRBV5-1|TRBJ1-1
TGCGCCAGCAGCTTGGCCGCAGGGGCGGAAGCTTTCTTT
CASSLAAGAEAFF
>NA|TRBD2|TRBV29-1|TRBJ2-3
TGCAGCGTTGTTGGACTAGCCGCGGGGTTGGCAGATACGCAGTATTTT
CSVVGLAAGLADTQYF
>NA|TRBD2|TRBV20-1|TRBJ2-3
TGCAGTGCTAGTAATCGTGGACTAGCGGAAGTCACAGATACGCAGTATTTT
CSASNRGLAEVTDTQYF
>NA|TRBD1|TRBV4-3|TRBJ1-6
TGCGCCAGCAGCGACCGGATGGGACAGGGGGATAATTCACCCCTCCACTTT
CASSDRMGQGDNSPLHF
>NA|TRBD1|TRBV15|TRBJ1-5
TGTGCCACCAGCAGAGACAGGGGGAGCGGTCAGCCCCAGCATTTT
CATSRDRGSGQPQHF
>NA|NA|TRBV10-3|TRBJ1-2
TGTGCCATCAGTGAGGTTACGGCGGATGGCTACACCTTC
CAISEVTADGYTF
>NA|NA|TRBV9|TRBJ1-1
TGTGCCAGCAGCCCGTGGACGTCTGAAGCTTTCTTT
CASSPWTSEAFF
>NA|NA|TRBV6-2/TRBV6-3|TRBJ2-5
TGTGCCAGCAGTAGATCGGGCAAAGAGACCCAGTACTTC
CASSRSGKETQYF
>few|NA|TRBV5-1|TRBJ1-2
TGCGCCAGCAGCTTGGCGGCCAGGGGCGCTACTTCTAACTATGGCTACACCTTC
CASSLAARGATSNYGYTF
>once|NA|TRBV7-2|TRBJ2-7
TGTGCCAGCAGCTTCCAACAGCTTGACGAGCAGTACTTC
CASSFQQLDEQYF
>NA|NA|TRBV18|TRBJ1-1
TGTGCCAGCTCACCACGGCAGGGTTCGAAGGGCACTGAAGCTTTCTTT
CASSPRQGSKGTEAFF
>NA|TRBD1|TRBV28|TRBJ1-5
TGTGCCAGCAGCGGGGGACAGGATCTGGGTCAGCCCCAGCATTTT
CASSGGQDLGQPQHF
>NA|NA|TRBV27|TRBJ2-7
TGTGCCAGCAGTTTATCCTTAGGGGGCTCCTACGAGCAGTACTTC
CASSLSLGGSYEQYF
>NA|TRBD2|TRBV6-5|TRBJ2-7
TGTGCCAGCAGTTACGGCCTAGCGGGGGTCTCCTACGAGCAGTACTTC
CASSYGLAGVSYEQYF
>NA|NA|TRBV12-3/TRBV12-4|TRBJ2-5
TGTGCCAGCAGTAAACAAGAGACCCAGTACTTC
CASSKQETQYF
>few|NA|TRBV3-1/TRBV3-2|TRBJ2-2
TGTGCCAGCAGCCCTCGACTAGAAAGCAACGGGGAGCTGTTTTTT
CASSPRLESNGELFF
>NA|TRBD1|TRBV7-2|TRBJ1-2
TGTGCCAGCAGCTTAGCCGGGACAGGGAATGGCTACACCTTC
CASSLAGTGNGYTF
>NA|TRBD2|TRBV5-3|TRBJ2-2
TGTGCCAGAAGGGCGGGGGACCGAATAACCGGGGAGCTGTTTTTT
CARRAGDRITGELFF
>NA|TRBD2|TRBV5-4|TRBJ2-3
TGTGCCAGCAGCTTGGCTCTAGCGGGGGGTAGGGCAGATACGCAGTATTTT
CASSLALAGGRADTQYF
>NA|TRBD2|TRBV19|TRBJ2-1
TGTGCCAGTAGTCCGACGGGGGGATCCTACAATGAGCAGTTCTTC
CASSPTGGSYNEQFF
>NA|TRBD1|TRBV10-3|TRBJ1-6
TGTGCCATCAGATCCCAGGGGGTTAATTCACCCCTCCACTTT
CAIRSQGVNSPLHF
>NA|NA|TRBV7-2|TRBJ1-2
TGTGCCAGCAGCTTAATGGGACCCACTATCTATGGCTACACCTTC
CASSLMGPTIYGYTF
>NA|NA|TRBV5-4|TRBJ2-1
TGTGCCAGCAGCTTGCGGAGACAGTCCTCCTACAATGAGCAGTTCTTC
CASSLRRQSSYNEQFF
>NA|NA|TRBV6-2/TRBV6-3|TRBJ1-5
TGTGCCAGCAGCCCCCTCCGGGATACTAATCAGCCCCAGCATTTT
CASSPLRDTNQPQHF
>NA|NA|TRBV30|TRBJ1-5
TGTGCCTGGAGCGAACTCGGGACGGTCAATCAGCCCCAGCATTTT
CAWSELGTVNQPQHF